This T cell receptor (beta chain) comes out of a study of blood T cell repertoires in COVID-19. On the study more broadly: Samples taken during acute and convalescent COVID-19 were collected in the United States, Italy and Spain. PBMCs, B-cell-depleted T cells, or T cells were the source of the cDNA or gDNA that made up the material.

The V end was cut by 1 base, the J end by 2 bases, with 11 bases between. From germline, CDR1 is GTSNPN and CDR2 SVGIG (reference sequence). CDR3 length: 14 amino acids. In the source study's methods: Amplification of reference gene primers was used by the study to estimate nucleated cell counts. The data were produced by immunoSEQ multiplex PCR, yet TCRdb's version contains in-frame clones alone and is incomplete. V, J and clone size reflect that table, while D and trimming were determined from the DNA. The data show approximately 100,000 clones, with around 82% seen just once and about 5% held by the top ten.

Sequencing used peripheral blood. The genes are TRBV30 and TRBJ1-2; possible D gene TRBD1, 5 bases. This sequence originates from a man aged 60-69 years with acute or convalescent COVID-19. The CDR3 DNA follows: TGTGCCTGGAGTGCGGCAGGGTTGAACTATGGCTACACCTTC. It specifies CAWSAAGLNYGYTF.